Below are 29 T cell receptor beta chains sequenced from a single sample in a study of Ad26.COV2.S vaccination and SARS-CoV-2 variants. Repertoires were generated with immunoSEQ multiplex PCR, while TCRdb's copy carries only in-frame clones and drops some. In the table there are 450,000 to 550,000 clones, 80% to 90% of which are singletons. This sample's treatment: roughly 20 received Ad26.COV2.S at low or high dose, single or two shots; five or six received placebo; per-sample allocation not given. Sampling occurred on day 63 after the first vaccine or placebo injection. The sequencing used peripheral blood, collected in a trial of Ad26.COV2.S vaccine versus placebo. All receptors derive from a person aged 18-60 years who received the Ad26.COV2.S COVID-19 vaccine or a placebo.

The CDR3 reads CASRNTGSRRAYEQYF. CDR3 coding DNA: TGCGCCAGCCGGAATACAGGGAGCCGACGTGCCTACGAGCAGTACTTC. The J gene is TRBJ2-7, the V gene TRBV10-2; a weak D match, TRBD1 (6 bases). The CDR3 is 16 residues long. Germline-derived CDR1 and CDR2 are WSHSY and SAAADI. The V gene lost 8 bases and the J gene lost 2 bases, with 22 bases spanning the gap.

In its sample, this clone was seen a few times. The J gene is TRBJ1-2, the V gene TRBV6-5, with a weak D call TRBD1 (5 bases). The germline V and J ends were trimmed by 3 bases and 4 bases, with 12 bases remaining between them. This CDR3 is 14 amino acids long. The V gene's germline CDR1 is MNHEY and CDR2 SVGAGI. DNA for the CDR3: TGTGCCAGCAGTTATTCGGGGGAGGCCTATGGCTACACCTTC. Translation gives CASSYSGEAYGYTF.

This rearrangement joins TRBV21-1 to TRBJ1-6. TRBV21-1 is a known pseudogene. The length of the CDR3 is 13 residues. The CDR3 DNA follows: TGTGCCAGCAGCATGCACGGTAATTCACCCCTCCACTTT. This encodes CASSMHGNSPLHF.

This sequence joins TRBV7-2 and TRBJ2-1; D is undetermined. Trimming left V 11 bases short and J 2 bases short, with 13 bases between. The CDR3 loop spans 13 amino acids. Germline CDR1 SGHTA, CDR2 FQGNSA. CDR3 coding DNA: TGTGCCGTAGTGGGTCGCCCCTACAATGAGCAGTTCTTC. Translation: CAVVGRPYNEQFF.

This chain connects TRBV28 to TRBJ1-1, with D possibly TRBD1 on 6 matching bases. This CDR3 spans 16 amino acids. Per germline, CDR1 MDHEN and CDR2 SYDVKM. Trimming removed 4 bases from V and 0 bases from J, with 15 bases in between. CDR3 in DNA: TGTGCCAGCAGTTCCCCGGGACAAGCTTTGAACACTGAAGCTTTCTTT. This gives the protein CASSSPGQALNTEAFF. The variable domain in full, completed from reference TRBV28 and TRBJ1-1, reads DVKVTQSSRYLVKRTGEKVFLECVQDMDHENMFWYRQDPGLGLRLIYFSYDVKMKEKGDIPEGYSVSREKKERFSLILESASTNQTSMYLCASSSPGQALNTEAFFGQGTRLTVV.

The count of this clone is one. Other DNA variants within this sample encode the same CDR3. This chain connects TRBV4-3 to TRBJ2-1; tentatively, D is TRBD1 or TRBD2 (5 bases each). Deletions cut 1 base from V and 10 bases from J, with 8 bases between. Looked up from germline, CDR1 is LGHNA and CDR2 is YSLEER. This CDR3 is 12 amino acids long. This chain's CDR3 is CASSQGEGEQFF. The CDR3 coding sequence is TGCGCCAGCAGCCAAGGAGAGGGGGAGCAGTTCTTC.

CDR3 protein: CATHDRGLRDTQYF. DNA of the CDR3: TGTGCCACCCACGACAGGGGGCTAAGGGATACGCAGTATTTT. The chain is built from TRBV19 and TRBJ2-3; TRBD1 matches 10 bases. The CDR3 runs to 14 residues. From germline, CDR1 is LNHDA and CDR2 SQIVND (reference sequence). V was pared by 10 bases and J by 6 bases, with 10 bases of the junction left unmatched.

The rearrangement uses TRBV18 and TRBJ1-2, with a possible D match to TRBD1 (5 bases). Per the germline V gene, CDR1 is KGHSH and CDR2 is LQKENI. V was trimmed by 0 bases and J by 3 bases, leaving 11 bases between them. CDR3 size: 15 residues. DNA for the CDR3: TGTGCCAGCTCACCACCCGCGATGGGGGACTATGGCTACACCTTC. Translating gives CASSPPAMGDYGYTF.

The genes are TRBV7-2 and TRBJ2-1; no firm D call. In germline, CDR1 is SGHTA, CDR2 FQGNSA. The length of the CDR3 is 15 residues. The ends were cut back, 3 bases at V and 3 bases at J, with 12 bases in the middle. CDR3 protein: CASSFGRARYNEQFF. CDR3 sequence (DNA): TGTGCCAGCAGCTTCGGTCGAGCCCGCTACAATGAGCAGTTCTTC.

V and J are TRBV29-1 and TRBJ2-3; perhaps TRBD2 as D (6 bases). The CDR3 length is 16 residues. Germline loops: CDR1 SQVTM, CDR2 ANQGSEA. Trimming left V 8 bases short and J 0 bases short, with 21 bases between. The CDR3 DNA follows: TGCAGCCACTCCCGCGGGACGGAAGATAGCACAGATACGCAGTATTTT. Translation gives CSHSRGTEDSTDTQYF.

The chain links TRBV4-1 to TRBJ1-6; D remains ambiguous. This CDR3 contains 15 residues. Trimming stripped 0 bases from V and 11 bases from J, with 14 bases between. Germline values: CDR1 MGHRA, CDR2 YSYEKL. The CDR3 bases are TGCGCCAGCAGCCAAGAACGGAGGGTGGCGGCACCCCTCCACTTT. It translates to CASSQERRVAAPLHF.

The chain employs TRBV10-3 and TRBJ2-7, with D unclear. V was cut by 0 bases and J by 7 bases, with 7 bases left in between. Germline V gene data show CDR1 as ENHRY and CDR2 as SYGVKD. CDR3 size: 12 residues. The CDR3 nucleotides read TGTGCCATCAGTGAGTCCCACGGGGAGCAGTACTTC. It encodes CAISESHGEQYF.

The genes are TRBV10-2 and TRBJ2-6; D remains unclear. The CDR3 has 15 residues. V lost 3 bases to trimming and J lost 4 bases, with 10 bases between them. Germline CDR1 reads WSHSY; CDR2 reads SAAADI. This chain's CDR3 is CASSDPGSGANVLTF. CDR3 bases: TGCGCCAGCAGTGACCCGGGCTCCGGGGCCAACGTCCTGACTTTC.

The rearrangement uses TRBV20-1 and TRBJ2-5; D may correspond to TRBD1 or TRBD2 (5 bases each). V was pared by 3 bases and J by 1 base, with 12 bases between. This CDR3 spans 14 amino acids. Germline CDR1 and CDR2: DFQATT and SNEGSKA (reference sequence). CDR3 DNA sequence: TGCAGTGCTAGTCGGGACGGTGTCCAAGAGACCCAGTACTTC. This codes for CSASRDGVQETQYF.

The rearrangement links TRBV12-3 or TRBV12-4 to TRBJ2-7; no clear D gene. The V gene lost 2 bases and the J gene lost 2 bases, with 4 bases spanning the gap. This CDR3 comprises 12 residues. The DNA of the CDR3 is TGTGCCAGCAGTTTAAATCCCTACGAGCAGTACTTC. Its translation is CASSLNPYEQYF.

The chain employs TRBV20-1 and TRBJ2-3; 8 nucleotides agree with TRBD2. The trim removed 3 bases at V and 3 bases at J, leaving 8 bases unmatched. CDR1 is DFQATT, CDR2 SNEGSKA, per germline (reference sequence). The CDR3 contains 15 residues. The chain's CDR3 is CSASESGGKTDTQYF. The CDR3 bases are TGCAGTGCTAGTGAGTCGGGAGGGAAGACAGATACGCAGTATTTT.

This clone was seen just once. The DNA of the CDR3 is TGTGCCAGCAGCCAGCCGAGTGGGCTAGCGGGGATAACAGATACGCAGTATTTT. Translation: CASSQPSGLAGITDTQYF. This chain links TRBV7-9 with TRBJ2-3; 9 nucleotides align to TRBD2. This CDR3 comprises 18 residues. V dropped 5 bases and J dropped 3; count of bases not matched to a gene: 15. The germline V gene has CDR1 SEHNR and CDR2 FQNEAQ (reference sequence). Drawing the rest from reference TRBV7-9 and TRBJ2-3, the complete variable domain is DTGVSQNPRHKITKRGQNVTFRCDPISEHNRLYWYRQTLGQGPEFLTYFQNEAQLEKSRLLSDRFSAERPKGSFSTLEIQRTEQGDSAMYLCASSQPSGLAGITDTQYFGPGTRLTVL.

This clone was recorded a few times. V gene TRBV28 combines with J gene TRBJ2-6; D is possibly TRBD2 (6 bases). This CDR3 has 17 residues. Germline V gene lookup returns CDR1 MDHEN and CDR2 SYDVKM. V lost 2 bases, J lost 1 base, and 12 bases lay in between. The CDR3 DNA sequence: TGTGCCAGCAGTTTAAGTCGGGGGAAGTCTGGGGCCAACGTCCTGACTTTC. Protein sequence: CASSLSRGKSGANVLTF.

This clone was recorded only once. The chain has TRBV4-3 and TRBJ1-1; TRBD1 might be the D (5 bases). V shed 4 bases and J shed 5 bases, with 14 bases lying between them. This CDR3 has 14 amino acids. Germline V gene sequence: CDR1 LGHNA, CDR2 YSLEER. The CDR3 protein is CASSLGGEGTEAFF. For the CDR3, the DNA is TGCGCCAGCAGCCTGGGGGGGGAGGGAACTGAAGCTTTCTTT.

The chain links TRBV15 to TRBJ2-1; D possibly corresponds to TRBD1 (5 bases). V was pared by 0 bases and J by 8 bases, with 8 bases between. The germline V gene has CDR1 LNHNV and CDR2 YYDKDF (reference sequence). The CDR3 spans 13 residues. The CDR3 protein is CATSRDGAYEQFF. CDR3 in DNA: TGTGCCACCAGCAGAGATGGGGCCTATGAGCAGTTCTTC.

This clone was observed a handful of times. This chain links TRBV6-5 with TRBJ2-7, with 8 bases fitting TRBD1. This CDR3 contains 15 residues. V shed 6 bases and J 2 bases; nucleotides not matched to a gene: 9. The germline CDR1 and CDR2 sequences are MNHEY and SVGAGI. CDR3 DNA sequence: TGTGCCAGCAGGCCTACAGGGGGTTTAACCTACGAGCAGTACGTC. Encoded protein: CASRPTGGLTYEQYV.

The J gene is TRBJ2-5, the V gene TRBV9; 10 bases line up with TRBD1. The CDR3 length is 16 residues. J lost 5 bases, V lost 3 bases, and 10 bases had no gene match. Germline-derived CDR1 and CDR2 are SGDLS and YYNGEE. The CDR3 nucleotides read TGTGCCAGCAGCGCAGCCGGGACAGGGGTTATTGAGACCCAGTACTTC. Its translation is CASSAAGTGVIETQYF.

The CDR3 loop is CASSIRGTDTQYF. CDR3 coding DNA: TGTGCCAGCAGCATAAGGGGCACAGATACGCAGTATTTT. This rearrangement joins TRBV13 to TRBJ2-3; the D is unclear. Trimming removed 5 bases from V and 1 base from J, with 7 bases in between. The CDR3 has 13 residues. The V gene's germline CDR1 is PRHDT and CDR2 FYEKMQ (reference sequence).

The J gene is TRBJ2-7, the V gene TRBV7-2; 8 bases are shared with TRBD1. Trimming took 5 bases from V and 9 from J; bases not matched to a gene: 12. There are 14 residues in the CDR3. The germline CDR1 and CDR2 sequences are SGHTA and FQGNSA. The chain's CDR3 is CASSPNRGQGGQYV. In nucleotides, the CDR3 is TGTGCCAGCAGCCCCAACCGTGGACAGGGTGGGCAGTACGTC.

The CDR3 protein is CASSAGTGGGTEAFF. CDR3 bases: TGTGCCAGCAGCGCCGGGACAGGGGGCGGGACTGAAGCTTTCTTT. V gene TRBV9 combines with J gene TRBJ1-1, with TRBD1 matching 12 bases. Germline V lookup: CDR1 SGDLS, CDR2 YYNGEE. The J segment lost 5 bases and the V segment lost 3 bases, leaving 5 bases of the junction unmatched. The length of the CDR3 is 15 residues.

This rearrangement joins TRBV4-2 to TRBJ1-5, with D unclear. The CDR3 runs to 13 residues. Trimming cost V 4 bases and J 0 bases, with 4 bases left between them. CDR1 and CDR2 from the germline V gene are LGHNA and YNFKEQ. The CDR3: CASSLNSNQPQHF. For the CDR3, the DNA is TGTGCCAGCAGCCTAAATAGCAATCAGCCCCAGCATTTT.

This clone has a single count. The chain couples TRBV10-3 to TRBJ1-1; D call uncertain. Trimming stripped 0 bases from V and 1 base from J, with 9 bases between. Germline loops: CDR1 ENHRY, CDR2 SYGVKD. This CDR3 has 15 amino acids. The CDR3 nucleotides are TGTGCCATCAGTGAGTCTGGTCAAACGAACACTGAAGCTTTCTTT. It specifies CAISESGQTNTEAFF.

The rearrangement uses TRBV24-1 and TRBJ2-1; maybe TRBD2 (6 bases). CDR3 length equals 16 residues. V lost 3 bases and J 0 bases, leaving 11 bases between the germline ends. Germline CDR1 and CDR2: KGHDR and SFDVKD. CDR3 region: CATSDVRGSSYNEQFF. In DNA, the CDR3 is TGTGCCACCAGTGATGTCCGGGGGAGCTCCTACAATGAGCAGTTCTTC.

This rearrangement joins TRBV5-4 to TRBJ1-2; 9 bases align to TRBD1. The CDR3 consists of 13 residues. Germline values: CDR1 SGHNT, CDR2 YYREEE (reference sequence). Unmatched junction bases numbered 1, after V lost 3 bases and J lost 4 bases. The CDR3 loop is CASSWDRAYGYTF. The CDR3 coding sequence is TGTGCCAGCAGCTGGGACAGGGCCTATGGCTACACCTTC.